Listed below are T cell receptor beta chains from one sample, sequenced in a study of T cells in Graves' hyperthyroidism and ophthalmopathy. TCRdb independently ran MiXCR on the multiplex PCR reads; one entry per CDR3 protein. The sample records about 250,000 distinct CDR3 sequences, approximately 25% being singletons. The sample taken for sequencing was blood. These receptors were taken from a woman aged 40-49 years with Graves' ophthalmopathy. Each CDR3 is given with its conserved first and last residue. The order of the fields is D gene, clone size, J gene, CDR3 length, V gene, CDR3 DNA, CDR3 protein. D genes are given only for firm matches. The size entry is marked missing in some rows and otherwise reads once, few, many or a size class.

>TRBD2|many|TRBJ2-7|14|TRBV30
TGTGCCTGGAAAGTCCTTAGCGGGAGCTACGAGCAGTACTTC
CAWKVLSGSYEQYF
>.|many|TRBJ1-1|16|TRBV12-3/TRBV12-4
TGTGCCAGCAGTTTAGGGGATACAGGGACCAACACTGAAGCTTTCTTT
CASSLGDTGTNTEAFF
>.|many|TRBJ1-5|13|TRBV20-1
TGCAGTGCTCCGGGACCTCAAAATCAGCCCCAGCATTTT
CSAPGPQNQPQHF
>TRBD2|many|TRBJ2-5|12|TRBV7-2
TGTGCCAGCGGTTGGGGAGGGGAGACCCAGTACTTC
CASGWGGETQYF
>.|many|TRBJ2-7|16|TRBV28
TGTGCCAGCAGTCCCCTCACGCACGGTCCACCCTACGAGCAGTACTTC
CASSPLTHGPPYEQYF
>TRBD2|many|TRBJ2-7|14|TRBV28
TGTGCCAGCAGTCCCCCACGGCGGGAGTTCGAGCAGTACTTC
CASSPPRREFEQYF
>.|.|TRBJ1-1|15|TRBV5-1
TGCGCCAGCAGCTTGGACGCCGGGAGGAACACTGAAGCTTTCTTT
CASSLDAGRNTEAFF
>.|many|TRBJ2-5|13|TRBV10-3
TGTGCCATCAGTGGCGGGACGGGCGAGACCCAGTACTTC
CAISGGTGETQYF
>.|many|TRBJ2-7|16|TRBV28
TGTGCCAGCAGTTTATATGGGAGACAGTTCTCCTACGAGCAGTACTTC
CASSLYGRQFSYEQYF
>.|.|TRBJ1-5|17|TRBV2
TGTGCCAGCAGTGACGGAACAGGGCCCACTTTTCATCAGCCCCAGCATTTT
CASSDGTGPTFHQPQHF
>.|many|TRBJ2-2|14|TRBV7-9
TGTGCCAGCAGCGAGGGACAGAACACCGGGGAGCTGTTTTTT
CASSEGQNTGELFF
>TRBD2|.|TRBJ2-5|16|TRBV6-5
TGTGCCAGCAGTTACGCCAGCGGGAGGTTCGGTGAGACCCAGTACTTC
CASSYASGRFGETQYF
>TRBD1|many|TRBJ1-1|18|TRBV12-3/TRBV12-4
TGTGCCAGCAGCTCCACCGGGACAGATAACCCGAGGGGCACTGAAGCTTTCTTT
CASSSTGTDNPRGTEAFF
>.|.|TRBJ2-5|13|TRBV12-3/TRBV12-4
TGTGCCAGCAGCCTTTCAGGCCCGGAGACCCAGTACTTC
CASSLSGPETQYF
>.|many|TRBJ1-5|14|TRBV2
TGTGCCAGCAGTGAGGTTGGGTCCAATCAGCCTCAGCATTTT
CASSEVGSNQPQHF
>.|many|TRBJ1-5|15|TRBV29-1
TGCAGCGTTGTGGAGGCAGGGGTATTAGGTCAGCCCCAGCATTTT
CSVVEAGVLGQPQHF
>TRBD1|many|TRBJ1-1|15|TRBV4-1
TGCGCCAGCAGACTCTACTCAGGGGGGGACACTGAAGCTTTCTTT
CASRLYSGGDTEAFF
>TRBD1|many|TRBJ2-7|15|TRBV20-1
TGCAGTGCTAGAGATGGCCAGGGGGTGACCTACGAGCAGTACTTC
CSARDGQGVTYEQYF
>TRBD1|.|TRBJ1-1|14|TRBV6-5
TGTGCCAGCAGTTACTCCGGGCGAACAGGGGAGGCTTTCTTT
CASSYSGRTGEAFF
>.|.|TRBJ1-2|13|TRBV28
TGTGCCAGCACGATTGGGGTTAACTATGGCTACACCTTC
CASTIGVNYGYTF
>TRBD1|few|TRBJ1-6|14|TRBV5-1
TGCGCCAGCAGCCGGACAGGGGGCGATTCACCCCTCCACTTT
CASSRTGGDSPLHF
>TRBD1|many|TRBJ2-7|14|TRBV2
TGTGCCAGCACAGGGACAGGGAACTCCTACGAGCAGTACTTC
CASTGTGNSYEQYF